This T cell receptor beta chain was sequenced in a study of cytomegalovirus exposure and HLA in healthy donors. Points from the study as a whole: Generally TCR sequences proved uncommon, though certain public TCRs appeared in numerous donors. Researchers reported from a later analysis that most CMV-associated TCR beta chains appeared HLA-restricted.

This CDR3 is built from 15 residues. 13 Jbeta primers and 60 Vbeta primers were used for the PCR. Clones were sequenced by immunoSEQ multiplex PCR, and TCRdb holds only the in-frame ones, with some missing. This table lists roughly 120,000 clones. A word on this clone: The antigen is unknown.

Sequencing input: PBMCs. The TCR was taken from a man younger than 45 in good health and CMV-seronegative. This rearrangement joins TRBV21-1 to TRBJ2-1; TRBD2, as called in the table, went unchecked against the DNA. TRBV21-1 is a pseudogene locus. The CDR3 region is CASSNRRGLRNEQFF. In DNA, the CDR3 is TGTGCCAGCAGTAACCGGAGGGGTTTGCGCAATGAGCAGTTCTTC.